This T cell receptor beta chain was sequenced in a study of T-cell memory formation after mild COVID-19. General study findings and limits: Pre-infection memory carried some responding clones, suggesting that cross-reactive memory joined.

TCRdb re-analysed the 5' RACE reads in MiXCR, keeping a single row per CDR3 protein. Seen here are some 300,000 distinct CDR3 sequences, approximately 22% observed once, and the top ten hold 21%. This clonotype showed up just a few times. Its specificity is unknown. The sequenced material came from PBMCs or a T cell subset sorted from them (not recorded which). The receptor's source is a man younger than 35 who had mild COVID-19 (a few samples of this study predate the infection). Cell type and time point are not known.

The CDR3 sequence: CASSYRQGLLHEQYV. The CDR3 DNA is TGTGCCAGCAGTTACAGACAGGGTCTCCTTCACGAGCAGTACGTC. The V gene is TRBV6-2 or TRBV6-3, the J gene TRBJ2-7; 7 nucleotides line up with TRBD1. The CDR3 is made up of 15 amino acids. The germline CDR1 and CDR2 sequences are MNHEY and SVGEGT. With V trimmed by 2 bases and J by 5 bases, 9 bases remained unmatched.